Described below is a single T cell receptor beta chain sequence and its context. V gave up 2 bases and J gave up 10 bases, with 21 bases separating them. CDR3 length equals 16 residues. Per the germline V gene, CDR1 is MNHEY and CDR2 is SVGEGT. This sample was taken from a study of blood T cell repertoires in COVID-19. Turning to the study itself: The United States, Italy and Spain were the sources of the acute and convalescent COVID-19 samples. In each case, the material was cDNA or gDNA derived from T cells, B-cell-depleted T cells, or PBMCs.

Followed longitudinally, the Seattle patients had been enrolled during active infection. Authors' data handling: Amplified reference gene primers provided the basis for estimating nucleated cell counts. The table came from immunoSEQ multiplex PCR; TCRdb's copy has only in-frame clones and leaves some out. V, J and clone size derive from that table, while D and trimming were established from the DNA sequence. This sample has roughly 150,000 clones; 70% to 80% occur once, and the top ten carry approximately 7.7%. Sample: peripheral blood. V gene TRBV6-2 or TRBV6-3 combines with J gene TRBJ2-1, with a tentative D call TRBD1 (6 bases). The clonotype comes from a woman aged 60-70 years with COVID-19, enrolled during active disease. The CDR3 loop is CASSYGWGRTWNEQFF. The CDR3 nucleotides read TGTGCCAGCAGTTACGGCTGGGGGCGTACTTGGAACGAGCAGTTCTTC.